This T cell receptor beta chain comes out of a study of response to subunit inactivated influenza vaccine. This CDR3 is 15 amino acids long. Germline V gives CDR1 SGHRS, CDR2 YFSETQ. The germline V and J ends were trimmed by 2 bases and 4 bases, with 13 bases remaining between them. TCRdb passed the RT-PCR reads through MiXCR, listing each CDR3 protein once. Here the sample spans about 570,000 distinct CDR3 sequences, 10% to 12% being singletons. The table lists this clonotype with a few counts. These data were also reused for a study on T cells expressing NK-cell markers. That source reports: 5'RACE template switching built TCR beta cDNA with unique molecular identifiers. Within the sequenced cohort of eight donors, seven exhibited HCMV seropositivity and one was seronegative. There were a few donors in whom these clonotypes also led the CD3+CD56-NKG2C+ fraction. No clear determination of HCMV specificity was made for expanded NKG2C+ T cell clones.

The chain joins TRBV5-1 to TRBJ1-3; D is unresolved. This sequence originates from a man between 45 and 60 years old who received an inactivated influenza vaccine. The sequences come from PBMCs from blood, collected on the day of vaccination. This CDR3 is CASSFDGGPGNTIYF. As DNA, the CDR3 is TGCGCCAGCAGCTTCGATGGAGGGCCGGGAAACACCATATATTTT.